This T cell receptor (beta chain) comes out of a study of post-analysis software for immune sequencing data. General observations from the study: Patients had higher frequencies than controls of a few TRBV segments, including TRBV5-6, TRBV5-1 and TRBV20-1.

The library was made from cDNA and included unique molecular identifiers. With about 0.9 to 11 million T cells as the source, approximately 500,000 cDNA molecules resulted. TCRdb itself ran the PCR reads through MiXCR, one entry per CDR3 protein. The sample has hundreds of thousands of distinct CDR3 sequences; around 47% are singletons. V lost 2 bases, J lost 6 bases, and 1 base stayed unmatched. The CDR3 sequence is 14 residues long. The germline gives CDR1 WSHSY, CDR2 SAAADI. Note on this clonotype: Antigen unknown.

This clonotype originated in a girl between 5 and 17 years old with multiple sclerosis. The J gene is TRBJ2-1, the V gene TRBV10-2, with 10 bases fitting TRBD2. The specimen sequenced was blood. The CDR3 spells CASSEASGSNEQFF. The CDR3 DNA reads TGCGCCAGCAGTGAGGCTAGCGGGAGCAATGAGCAGTTCTTC.